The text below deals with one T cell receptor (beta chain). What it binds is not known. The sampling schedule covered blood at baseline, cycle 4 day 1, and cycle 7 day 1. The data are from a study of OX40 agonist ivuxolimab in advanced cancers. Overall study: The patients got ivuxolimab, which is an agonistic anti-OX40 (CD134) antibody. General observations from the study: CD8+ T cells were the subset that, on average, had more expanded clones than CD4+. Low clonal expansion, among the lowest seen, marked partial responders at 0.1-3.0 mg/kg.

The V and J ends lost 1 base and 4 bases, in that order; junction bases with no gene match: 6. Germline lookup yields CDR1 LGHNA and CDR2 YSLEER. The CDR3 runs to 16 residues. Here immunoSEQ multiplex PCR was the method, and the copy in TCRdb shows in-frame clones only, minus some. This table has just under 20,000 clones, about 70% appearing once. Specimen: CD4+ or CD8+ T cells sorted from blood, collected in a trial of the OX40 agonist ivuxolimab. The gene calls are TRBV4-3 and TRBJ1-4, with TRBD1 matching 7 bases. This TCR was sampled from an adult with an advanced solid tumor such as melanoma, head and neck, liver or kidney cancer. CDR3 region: CASSQGIGQVNEKLFF. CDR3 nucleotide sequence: TGCGCCAGCAGCCAAGGGATAGGACAGGTTAATGAAAAACTGTTTTTT.